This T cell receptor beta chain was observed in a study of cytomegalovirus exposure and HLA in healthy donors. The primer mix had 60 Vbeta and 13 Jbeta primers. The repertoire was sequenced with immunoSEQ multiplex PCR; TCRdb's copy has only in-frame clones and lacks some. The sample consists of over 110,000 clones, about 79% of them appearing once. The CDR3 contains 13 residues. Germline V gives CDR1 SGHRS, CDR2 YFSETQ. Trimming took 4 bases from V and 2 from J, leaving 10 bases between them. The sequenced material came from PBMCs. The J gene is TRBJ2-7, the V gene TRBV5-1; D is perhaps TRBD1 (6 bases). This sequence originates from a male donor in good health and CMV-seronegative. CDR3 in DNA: TGCGCCAGCAGCCCACAGGGCCCCTACGAGCAGTACTTC. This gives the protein CASSPQGPYEQYF.